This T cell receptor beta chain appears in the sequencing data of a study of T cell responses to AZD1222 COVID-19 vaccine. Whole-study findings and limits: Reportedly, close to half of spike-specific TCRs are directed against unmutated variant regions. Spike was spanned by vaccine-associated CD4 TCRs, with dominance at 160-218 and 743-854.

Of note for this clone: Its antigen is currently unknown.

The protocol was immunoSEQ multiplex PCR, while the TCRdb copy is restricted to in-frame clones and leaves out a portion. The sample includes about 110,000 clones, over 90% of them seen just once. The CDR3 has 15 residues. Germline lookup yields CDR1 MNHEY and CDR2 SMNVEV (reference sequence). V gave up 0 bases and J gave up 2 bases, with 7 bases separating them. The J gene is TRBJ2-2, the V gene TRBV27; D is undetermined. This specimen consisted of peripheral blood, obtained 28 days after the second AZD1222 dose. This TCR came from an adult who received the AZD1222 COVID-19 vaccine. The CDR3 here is CASSLSDVNTGELFF. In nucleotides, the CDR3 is TGTGCCAGCAGTTTATCGGATGTTAACACCGGGGAGCTGTTTTTT.